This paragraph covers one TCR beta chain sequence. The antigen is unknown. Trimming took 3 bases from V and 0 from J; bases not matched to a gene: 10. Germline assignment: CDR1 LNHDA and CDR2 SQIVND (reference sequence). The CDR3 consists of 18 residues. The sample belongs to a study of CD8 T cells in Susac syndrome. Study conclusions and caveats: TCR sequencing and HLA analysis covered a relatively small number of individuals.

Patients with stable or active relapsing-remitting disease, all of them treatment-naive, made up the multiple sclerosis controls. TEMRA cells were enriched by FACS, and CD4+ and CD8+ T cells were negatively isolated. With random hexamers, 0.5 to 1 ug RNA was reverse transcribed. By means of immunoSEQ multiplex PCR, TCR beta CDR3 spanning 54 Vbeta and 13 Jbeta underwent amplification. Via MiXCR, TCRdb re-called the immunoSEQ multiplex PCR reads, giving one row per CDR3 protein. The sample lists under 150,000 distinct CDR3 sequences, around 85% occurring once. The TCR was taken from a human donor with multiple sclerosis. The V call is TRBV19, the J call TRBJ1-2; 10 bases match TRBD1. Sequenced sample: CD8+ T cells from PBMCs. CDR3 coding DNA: TGTGCCAGTAGTATCCTCCGGGACAGGGGACGTCCTAACTATGGCTACACCTTC. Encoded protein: CASSILRDRGRPNYGYTF.